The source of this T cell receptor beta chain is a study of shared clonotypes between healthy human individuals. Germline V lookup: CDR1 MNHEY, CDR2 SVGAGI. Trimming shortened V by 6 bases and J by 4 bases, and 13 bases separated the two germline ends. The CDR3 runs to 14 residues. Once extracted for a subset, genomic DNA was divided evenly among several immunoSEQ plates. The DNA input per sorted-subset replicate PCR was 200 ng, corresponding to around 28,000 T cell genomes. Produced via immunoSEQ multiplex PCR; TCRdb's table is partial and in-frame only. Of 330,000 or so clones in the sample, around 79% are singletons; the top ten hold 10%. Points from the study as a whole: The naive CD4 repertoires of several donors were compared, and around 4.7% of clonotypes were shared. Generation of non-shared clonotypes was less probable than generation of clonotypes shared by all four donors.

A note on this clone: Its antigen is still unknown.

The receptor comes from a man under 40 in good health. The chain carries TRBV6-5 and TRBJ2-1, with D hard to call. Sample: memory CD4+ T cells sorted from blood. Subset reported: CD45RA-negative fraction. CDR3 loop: CASRTGSKYNEQFF. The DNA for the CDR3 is TGTGCCAGCAGAACCGGGTCTAAATACAATGAGCAGTTCTTC.